This T cell receptor beta chain was sequenced in a study of cytomegalovirus exposure and HLA in healthy donors. At the level of the study: The Caucasian-associated ancestry cluster contained about four fifths of the roughly 400 genotyped donors.

Germline V gives CDR1 GTSNPN, CDR2 SVGIG (reference sequence). The CDR3 is 14 residues long. V gave up 4 bases and J gave up 2 bases, with 14 bases separating them. In the PCR, 60 Vbeta and 13 Jbeta primers were used. This table comes from immunoSEQ multiplex PCR, and its TCRdb copy is limited to in-frame clones, with some not included. Of approximately 160,000 clones in the sample, 84% are singletons; the top ten hold around 4.8%. This clonotype originated in a girl aged 10 to 17 in good health and CMV-seropositive. The chain couples TRBV30 to TRBJ1-1; D ambiguous. The specimen sequenced was PBMCs. The CDR3 DNA follows: TGTGCCTGGATTCCCGTATGGAGTAACACTGAAGCTTTCTTT. The encoded protein is CAWIPVWSNTEAFF.